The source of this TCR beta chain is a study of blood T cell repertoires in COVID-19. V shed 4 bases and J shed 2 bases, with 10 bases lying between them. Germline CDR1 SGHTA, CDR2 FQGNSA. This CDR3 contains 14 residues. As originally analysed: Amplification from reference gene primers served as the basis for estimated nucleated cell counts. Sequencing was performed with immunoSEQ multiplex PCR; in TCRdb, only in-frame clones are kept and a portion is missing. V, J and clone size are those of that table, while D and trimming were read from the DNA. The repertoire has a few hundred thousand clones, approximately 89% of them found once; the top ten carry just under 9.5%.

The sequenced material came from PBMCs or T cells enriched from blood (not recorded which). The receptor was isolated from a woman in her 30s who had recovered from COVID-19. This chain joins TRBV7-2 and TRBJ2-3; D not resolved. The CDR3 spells CASSWRFFTDTQYF. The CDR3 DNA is TGTGCCAGCAGCTGGCGGTTCTTCACAGATACGCAGTATTTT.